Each of the 28 T cell receptor beta chains below was sequenced from the same sample in a study of long-term antiretroviral therapy in people with HIV. Samples were assayed with immunoSEQ v3.0 at survey level. Measured with immunoSEQ multiplex PCR; TCRdb has only the in-frame clones, and not every one. The sample yields some 27,000 clones, over 90% seen once. The sample in question was unsorted PBMCs, obtained less than 6.8 years after starting antiretroviral therapy. The receptors stem from a woman aged 35 to 49 with HIV.

This chain connects TRBV5-6 to TRBJ2-2; D is ambiguous. This CDR3 has 15 residues. V gave up 1 base and J gave up 1 base, with 8 bases separating them. The V gene's germline CDR1 is SGHDT and CDR2 YYEEEE. CDR3 amino acids: CASSLQPGNTGELFF. CDR3 in DNA: TGTGCCAGCAGCTTGCAGCCAGGGAACACCGGGGAGCTGTTTTTT.

J is TRBJ2-7 and V is TRBV7-2; 8 nucleotides line up with TRBD1. This CDR3 region has 15 residues. The germline gives CDR1 SGHTA, CDR2 FQGNSA. V gave up 5 bases and J gave up 2 bases; unmatched junction bases: 8. CDR3 DNA sequence: TGTGCCAGCAGCCCGACAGGGGCGGTGACCTACGAGCAGTACTTC. This sequence encodes CASSPTGAVTYEQYF.

V gene TRBV2 combines with J gene TRBJ1-2, with TRBD1 matching over 7 bases. Germline-derived CDR1 and CDR2 are SNHLY and FYNNEI. The V gene end was trimmed by 1 base and the J gene end by 6 bases; junction bases not matched to a gene: 8. The CDR3 loop spans 15 amino acids. In DNA form, the CDR3 reads TGTGCCAGCAGTGAAGGTCCAGGGGGTATTGATGGCTACACCTTC. It encodes CASSEGPGGIDGYTF.

The genes are TRBV18 and TRBJ1-6; tentatively, D is TRBD1 (5 bases). Trimming took off 6 bases at V and 5 bases at J, with 14 bases between the two ends. The CDR3 runs to 15 residues. Looked up from germline, CDR1 is KGHSH and CDR2 is LQKENI. CDR3 protein: CASSPQQADNSPLHF. The CDR3 nucleotides are TGTGCCAGCTCGCCCCAACAGGCCGATAATTCACCCCTCCACTTT.

The chain couples TRBV7-2 to TRBJ1-1; 10 positions agree with TRBD1. CDR1 is SGHTA and CDR2 is FQGNSA in the germline V gene. The CDR3 runs 17 residues. J gave up 1 base and V 3 bases, and 8 bases lay outside the gene matches. DNA for the CDR3: TGTGCCAGCAGCTTGGGACAGGGGTCCCGATCGAACACTGAAGCTTTCTTT. This translates into CASSLGQGSRSNTEAFF.

The chain couples TRBV5-1 to TRBJ1-4, with 9 bases aligning to TRBD1. Per the germline V gene, CDR1 is SGHRS and CDR2 is YFSETQ. This CDR3 region has 15 residues. Germline trimming cut 4 bases from V and 4 bases from J; bases unmatched to any gene: 5. The CDR3 sequence is CASSTTGGLNEKLFF. CDR3 DNA: TGCGCCAGCAGCACCACAGGGGGCCTTAATGAAAAACTGTTTTTT.

V usage is TRBV19 and J usage is TRBJ2-2; D remains ambiguous. CDR3 length: 14 residues. The germline V gene has CDR1 LNHDA and CDR2 SQIVND (reference sequence). Trimming pared 1 base from V and 0 bases from J, leaving 3 bases between. DNA of the CDR3: TGTGCCAGTAGTATAGCGGCGAACACCGGGGAGCTGTTTTTT. Protein sequence: CASSIAANTGELFF.

This chain joins TRBV2 and TRBJ2-5; 8 nucleotides agree with TRBD2. The CDR3 is 14 amino acids. Germline V lookup: CDR1 SNHLY, CDR2 FYNNEI. J lost 7 bases, V lost 2 bases, and 6 bases had no gene match. The CDR3 here is CASSETSGVRTQYF. CDR3 sequence (DNA): TGTGCCAGCAGTGAAACTAGCGGTGTGAGGACCCAGTACTTC.

The rearrangement links TRBV23-1 to TRBJ2-7, with 7 nucleotides matching TRBD1. TRBV23-1 is reported as an ORF; its role is uncertain. V lost 0 bases, J lost 2 bases, and 16 bases stayed unmatched. The CDR3 runs to 19 residues. The chain's CDR3 is CASSQSRDSEDDVTYEQYF. The CDR3, as DNA: TGCGCCAGCAGTCAATCGAGGGACAGTGAGGACGACGTGACCTACGAGCAGTACTTC.

The chain has TRBV5-1 and TRBJ2-5; D ambiguous. Germline CDR1 is SGHRS and CDR2 is YFSETQ. V gave up 0 bases and J gave up 4 bases, with 10 bases separating them. This CDR3 has 14 residues. CDR3 residues: CASSLEGDPETQYF. The DNA for the CDR3 is TGCGCCAGCAGCTTGGAGGGCGACCCAGAGACCCAGTACTTC.

The rearrangement joins TRBV5-1 to TRBJ2-5; D is uncertain. Trimming removed 2 bases at V and 3 bases at J, with 8 bases between. The CDR3 sequence is 13 residues long. The germline V gene has CDR1 SGHRS and CDR2 YFSETQ. The CDR3 region is CASSFVGEETQYF. The CDR3 DNA follows: TGCGCCAGCAGCTTCGTTGGGGAAGAGACCCAGTACTTC.

The rearrangement links TRBV7-2 to TRBJ1-4, with D maybe TRBD1 (6 bases). The ends were cut back, 4 bases at V and 8 bases at J, with 14 bases in the middle. Germline V gene lookup returns CDR1 SGHTA and CDR2 FQGNSA. The CDR3 spans 14 residues. The CDR3 DNA reads TGTGCCAGCAGCTCGCAGGGGCGTCGGGAAAAACTGTTTTTT. The encoded protein is CASSSQGRREKLFF.

The rearrangement joins TRBV9 to TRBJ2-7, with 13 bases lining up with TRBD2. V shed 1 base and J 0 bases; nucleotides not matched to a gene: 7. Germline CDR1 is SGDLS and CDR2 is YYNGEE. The CDR3 is made up of 18 amino acids. CDR3 amino acids: CASSVPGLAGRASYEQYF. The CDR3 bases are TGTGCCAGCAGCGTACCGGGACTAGCGGGGCGGGCCTCCTACGAGCAGTACTTC.

This chain links TRBV5-6 with TRBJ1-2, with 7 bases matching TRBD1. V gave up 0 bases and J gave up 6 bases; unmatched junction bases: 8. This CDR3 has 15 amino acids. Germline-derived CDR1 and CDR2 are SGHDT and YYEEEE. CDR3 protein: CASSLGRQGPHGYTF. Here the CDR3 DNA reads TGTGCCAGCAGCTTGGGTCGACAGGGACCGCATGGCTACACCTTC.

J is TRBJ1-2 and V is TRBV10-3, with D perhaps TRBD1 (6 bases). Germline-derived CDR1 and CDR2 are ENHRY and SYGVKD. Trimming pared 0 bases from V and 8 bases from J, leaving 16 bases between. CDR3 length equals 15 residues. The CDR3 bases are TGTGCCATCAGTGAGTCGAATCGGGGGGCGAAGGGCTACACCTTC. Protein product: CAISESNRGAKGYTF.

The rearrangement links TRBV18 to TRBJ1-1; a possible D gene is TRBD1 (5 bases). Per the germline V gene, CDR1 is KGHSH and CDR2 is LQKENI. This CDR3 comprises 13 residues. Trimming took 2 bases from V and 1 from J, leaving 5 bases between them. The DNA of the CDR3 is TGTGCCAGCTCACCAGGGGCGAACACTGAAGCTTTCTTT. Protein product: CASSPGANTEAFF. The complete variable domain, with remaining parts taken from reference TRBV18 and TRBJ1-1, reads NAGVMQNPRHLVRRRGQEARLRCSPMKGHSHVYWYRQLPEEGLKFMVYLQKENIIDESGMPKERFSAEFPKEGPSILRIQQVVRGDSAAYFCASSPGANTEAFFGQGTRLTVV.

The V gene is TRBV30, the J gene TRBJ1-1, with D possibly matching TRBD1 (6 bases). Trimming left V 5 bases short and J 4 bases short, with 11 bases between. Germline lookup yields CDR1 GTSNPN and CDR2 SVGIG (reference sequence). The CDR3 has 12 residues. This CDR3 is CAWGGGGTEAFF. CDR3 DNA: TGTGCCTGGGGGGGCGGGGGCACTGAAGCTTTCTTT.

The rearrangement uses TRBV9 and TRBJ2-7; 7 bases are shared with TRBD1. Germline CDR1 and CDR2: SGDLS and YYNGEE. CDR3 length: 15 amino acids. V trimming: 4 bases; J trimming: 4 bases; junction bases outside the gene matches: 11. Written as DNA, the CDR3 is TGTGCCAGCAGCCCTGAGGACAGGCTCGCGTACGAGCAGTACTTC. Residues: CASSPEDRLAYEQYF.

This clone was found once. The V gene is TRBV2, the J gene TRBJ2-2; D is unclear. Germline lookup yields CDR1 SNHLY and CDR2 FYNNEI. This CDR3 is built from 14 residues. The V and J ends lost 2 bases and 2 bases respectively, with 6 bases between them. CDR3 bases: TGTGCCAGCAGTGAAATTAGAAACACCGGGGAGCTGTTTTTT. Encoded protein: CASSEIRNTGELFF.

The CDR3 DNA reads as TGTGCCATCAGTGGAAAATCCGAAGAGGGCTTAGGGAACACAGATACGCAGTATTTT. This codes for CAISGKSEEGLGNTDTQYF. V usage is TRBV10-3 and J usage is TRBJ2-3; TRBD2 is a possible D gene (5 bases). Germline CDR1 is ENHRY and CDR2 is SYGVKD. CDR3 size: 19 residues. The germline V and J ends were trimmed by 4 bases and 2 bases, with 25 bases remaining between them.

The chain combines TRBV19 with TRBJ2-3; TRBD1 agrees at 9 bases. V was clipped by 9 bases and J by 1 base; unmatched bases: 5. CDR3 length: 14 amino acids. Germline CDR1 reads LNHDA; CDR2 reads SQIVND (reference sequence). CDR3 protein: CASQQGAGTDTQYF. The CDR3, as DNA: TGTGCCAGCCAACAGGGGGCTGGCACAGATACGCAGTATTTT.

In this sample, this clone turned up once. V usage is TRBV2 and J usage is TRBJ1-5; D unresolved. The CDR3 sequence is 16 residues long. The germline V gene encodes CDR1 SNHLY and CDR2 FYNNEI. Between the trimmed V and J ends, which lost 1 base and 0 bases, there was a span of 10 bases. The chain's CDR3 is CASSEVAPSSNQPQHF. For the CDR3, the DNA is TGTGCCAGCAGTGAAGTTGCTCCTTCTAGCAATCAGCCCCAGCATTTT.

The chain carries TRBV7-2 and TRBJ2-1, with 9 positions matching TRBD2. Germline lookup yields CDR1 SGHTA and CDR2 FQGNSA. The length of the CDR3 is 15 residues. The V and J ends lost 5 bases and 9 bases, in that order; junction bases with no gene match: 11. The CDR3 sequence: CASSTEGGGGSEQFF. DNA of the CDR3: TGTGCCAGCAGCACGGAAGGCGGGGGGGGAAGTGAGCAGTTCTTC.

V gene TRBV4-3 combines with J gene TRBJ1-5, with D unclear. Trimming cost V 0 bases and J 0 bases, with 6 bases left between them. From germline, CDR1 is LGHNA and CDR2 YSLEER. There are 15 residues in the CDR3. In nucleotides, the CDR3 is TGCGCCAGCAGCCAAGAAGGGCATAGCAATCAGCCCCAGCATTTT. Translation gives CASSQEGHSNQPQHF.

The chain links TRBV6-6 to TRBJ2-3; 7 nucleotides align to TRBD1. The CDR3 is made up of 14 amino acids. Germline V lookup: CDR1 MNHNY, CDR2 SVGAGI (reference sequence). Germline trimming cut 6 bases from V and 5 bases from J; bases unmatched to any gene: 8. CDR3 in DNA: TGTGCCAGCAGCTACAGGGGTGAGGTAGATACGCAGTATTTT. Its translation: CASSYRGEVDTQYF.

In this sample, this clone turned up once. Here the CDR3 reads CAWSRTGGTGELFF. In DNA form, the CDR3 reads TGTGCCTGGAGTAGGACCGGGGGAACCGGGGAGCTGTTTTTT. The V gene is TRBV30, the J gene TRBJ2-2, with D possibly being TRBD2 (6 bases). This CDR3 is 14 amino acids long. Trimming pared 2 bases from V and 5 bases from J, leaving 12 bases between. Germline V gives CDR1 GTSNPN, CDR2 SVGIG (reference sequence). Full variable domain (remainder filled in from reference TRBV30 and TRBJ2-2): SQTIHQWPATLVQPVGSPLSLECTVEGTSNPNLYWYRQAAGRGLQLLFYSVGIGQISSEVPQNLSASRPQDRQFILSSKKLLLSDSGFYLCAWSRTGGTGELFFGEGSRLTVL.

J is TRBJ1-5 and V is TRBV6-6, with D uncertain. CDR1 and CDR2 from the germline V gene are MNHNY and SVGAGI (reference sequence). Trimming shortened V by 6 bases and J by 7 bases, and 16 bases separated the two germline ends. The CDR3 is made up of 14 amino acids. The chain's CDR3 is CASRNDNGRQPQHF. In nucleotides, the CDR3 is TGTGCCAGCAGGAACGACAATGGTAGGCAGCCCCAGCATTTT.

This chain connects TRBV7-7 to TRBJ2-2, with D unclear. The germline V gene has CDR1 SSHAT and CDR2 FNYEAQ (reference sequence). The CDR3 loop spans 13 amino acids. V was cut by 5 bases and J by 5 bases, with 9 bases left in between. The CDR3 DNA sequence: TGTGCCAGCAGCGGAAGTCCAACCGGGGAGCTGTTTTTT. The encoded protein is CASSGSPTGELFF.